The 2 T cell receptor beta chains listed next were all sequenced from one sample in a study of molecular identifiers for immune sequencing clone quantification. One entry per CDR3 protein results from TCRdb running MiXCR on the PCR reads. The repertoire has 300,000 to 400,000 distinct CDR3 sequences, about 23% of them found once; the top ten carry around 0.74%. The specimen was naive CD8+ T cells from blood, with Jurkat cell RNA spiked in. The subset denotes: FACS-sorted CD8+CD4-CCR7+CD45RA+ naive T cells. Every receptor here comes from a human donor in good health. Some libraries in this study had Jurkat cell RNA spiked in.

J is TRBJ2-1 and V is TRBV29-1, with TRBD2 as a possible D gene (5 bases). Germline V gene sequence: CDR1 SQVTM, CDR2 ANQGSEA. This CDR3 comprises 14 residues. V was pared by 7 bases and J by 0 bases, with 13 bases between. The CDR3 DNA follows: TGCAGCGCCGTACTAGTATCCTCCTACAATGAGCAGTTCTTC. Protein sequence: CSAVLVSSYNEQFF.

V usage is TRBV4-1 and J usage is TRBJ1-1, with D possibly being TRBD1 (5 bases). Germline V lookup: CDR1 MGHRA, CDR2 YSYEKL. Trimming removed 4 bases from V and 1 base from J, with 19 bases in between. This CDR3 region has 17 residues. CDR3: CASSRDTWEGPNTEAFF. CDR3 nucleotides: TGCGCCAGCAGCCGAGACACCTGGGAGGGACCGAACACTGAAGCTTTCTTT.